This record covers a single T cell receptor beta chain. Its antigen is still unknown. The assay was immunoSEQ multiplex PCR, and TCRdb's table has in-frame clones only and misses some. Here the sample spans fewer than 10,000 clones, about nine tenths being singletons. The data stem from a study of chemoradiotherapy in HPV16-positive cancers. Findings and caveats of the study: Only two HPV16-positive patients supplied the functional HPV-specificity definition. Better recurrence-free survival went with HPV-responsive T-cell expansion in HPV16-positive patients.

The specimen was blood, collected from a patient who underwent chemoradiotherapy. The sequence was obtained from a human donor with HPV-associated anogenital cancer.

Here the CDR3 reads CSVEDTGISGNTIYF. CDR3 coding DNA: TGCAGCGTTGAAGATACAGGTATCTCTGGAAACACCATATATTTT. This chain connects TRBV29-1 to TRBJ1-3; a weak D match, TRBD1 (5 bases). The V end was cut by 0 bases, the J end by 0 bases, with 9 bases between. CDR1 SQVTM and CDR2 ANQGSEA come from the germline V gene. There are 15 residues in the CDR3.